These 29 T cell receptor beta chains share one sample of origin, sequenced in a study of neurological immune-mediated disorders. A single record per CDR3 protein comes from TCRdb applying MiXCR to the 5' RACE reads. The sample includes 16,000 or so distinct CDR3 sequences, approximately 8.8% of them seen just once. The sequenced sample consisted of CD8+ T cells from blood. These receptors originate from a man aged 45-65 years in good health.

This clonotype was picked up a small number of times. This rearrangement joins TRBV11-2 to TRBJ2-1; no clear D gene. From germline, CDR1 is SGHAT and CDR2 FQNNGV. The V end lost 3 bases, the J end lost 7 bases, and 7 bases lay between the germline ends. This CDR3 contains 12 residues. This CDR3 is CASSLGSNEQFF. CDR3 in DNA: TGTGCCAGCAGCTTGGGCTCGAATGAGCAGTTCTTC.

This clonotype was counted many times. The rearrangement uses TRBV7-9 and TRBJ2-2; D not certain. With 2 bases removed from V and 0 bases from J, the gap between germline ends came to 10 bases. Germline V gene sequence: CDR1 SEHNR, CDR2 FQNEAQ (reference sequence). The CDR3 totals 16 residues. CDR3 amino acids: CASSLSWVSNTGELFF. CDR3 DNA sequence: TGTGCCAGCAGCTTATCTTGGGTGTCGAACACCGGGGAGCTGTTTTTT.

This clonotype showed up many times. The chain recombines TRBV20-1 with TRBJ2-7; D assignment may be TRBD1 or TRBD2 (6 bases each). Germline values: CDR1 DFQATT, CDR2 SNEGSKA (reference sequence). V lost 3 bases to trimming and J lost 5 bases, with 14 bases between them. The CDR3 extends over 13 amino acids. The CDR3 coding sequence is TGCAGTGCTAGGTCCCCGGGGGCTGACGAGCAGTACTTC. It translates to CSARSPGADEQYF.

This clonotype has at least ten counts. V gene TRBV4-1 combines with J gene TRBJ2-7, with D perhaps matching TRBD1 (5 bases). V lost 0 bases and J lost 0, with 12 bases in between. This CDR3 has 16 residues. Germline values: CDR1 MGHRA, CDR2 YSYEKL. For the CDR3, the DNA is TGCGCCAGCAGCCAAGAAGAAGGGGTTACCTCCTACGAGCAGTACTTC. Protein product: CASSQEEGVTSYEQYF.

The table lists this clonotype with many counts. The chain combines TRBV5-6 with TRBJ1-1, with D possibly matching TRBD1 (6 bases). Germline CDR1 is SGHDT and CDR2 is YYEEEE. Trimming removed 0 bases from V and 2 bases from J, with 11 bases in between. There are 15 residues in the CDR3. The CDR3 region is CASSLVGGGNTEAFF. In DNA form, the CDR3 reads TGTGCCAGCAGCTTGGTTGGCGGGGGCAACACTGAAGCTTTCTTT.

This clonotype was seen many times. The chain uses TRBV20-1 and TRBJ2-1, with TRBD2 identical over 10 bases. Germline values: CDR1 DFQATT, CDR2 SNEGSKA (reference sequence). The length of the CDR3 is 18 residues. V lost 0 bases and J lost 7; bases outside the gene matches: 15. CDR3 DNA: TGCAGTGCTAGAGATCCGGTGGAGCGGGAGGGCCCTCCGAATGAGCAGTTCTTC. This sequence encodes CSARDPVEREGPPNEQFF.

This clonotype was picked up many times. The chain couples TRBV28 to TRBJ2-2, with TRBD2 as a possible D gene (6 bases). Germline V gene data show CDR1 as MDHEN and CDR2 as SYDVKM. This CDR3 is built from 16 residues. V was clipped by 3 bases and J by 6 bases, with 17 bases between them. Here the CDR3 reads CASSFMTREFAGELFF. Written as DNA, the CDR3 is TGTGCCAGCAGTTTTATGACTAGGGAGTTCGCCGGGGAGCTGTTTTTT.

This clonotype was counted at least ten times. The chain is built from TRBV6-1 and TRBJ2-2; 12 positions agree with TRBD2. Germline V gene sequence: CDR1 MNHNS, CDR2 SASEGT. This CDR3 region has 15 residues. Germline trimming cut 1 base from V and 6 bases from J; bases unmatched to any gene: 0. The DNA for the CDR3 is TGTGCCAGCAGTGAAGGACTAGCGGGAGCCGGGGAGCTGTTTTTT. Its translation: CASSEGLAGAGELFF.

There are many counts of this clonotype. The CDR3 protein is CSARQQETQYF. CDR3 sequence (DNA): TGCAGTGCTAGACAGCAAGAGACCCAGTACTTC. The chain uses TRBV20-1 and TRBJ2-5; D gene uncertain. Germline values: CDR1 DFQATT, CDR2 SNEGSKA (reference sequence). The CDR3 has 11 amino acids. With 2 bases removed from V and 2 bases from J, the gap between germline ends came to 3 bases.

This clonotype was found many times. The chain combines TRBV7-9 with TRBJ2-7; D possibly uses TRBD1 or TRBD2 (5 bases each). The CDR3 runs to 12 residues. Germline V gene sequence: CDR1 SEHNR, CDR2 FQNEAQ (reference sequence). V lost 5 bases, J lost 5 bases, and 10 bases lay in between. The chain's CDR3 is CASSLGRDEQYF. The CDR3 nucleotides read TGTGCCAGCAGCCTGGGGCGGGACGAGCAGTACTTC.

V and J are TRBV7-9 and TRBJ2-5; no firm D call. The CDR3 extends over 13 amino acids. The germline CDR1 and CDR2 sequences are SEHNR and FQNEAQ (reference sequence). V gave up 11 bases and J gave up 0 bases, with 13 bases separating them. The CDR3 region is CAGSDGYQETQYF. CDR3 DNA sequence: TGTGCCGGCTCCGACGGGTACCAAGAGACCCAGTACTTC.

This clonotype was seen ten or more times. A clone one base away is much larger, so this may be a read error. This chain's CDR3 is CVSSPSGQGGYDEQFF. CDR3 nucleotides: TGTGTCAGCAGCCCCTCGGGACAGGGGGGTTACGATGAGCAGTTCTTC. The rearrangement joins TRBV27 to TRBJ2-1; 11 nucleotides line up with TRBD1. Per the germline V gene, CDR1 is MNHEY and CDR2 is SMNVEV (reference sequence). The CDR3 totals 16 residues.

Ten or more counts support this clonotype. The J gene is TRBJ2-2, the V gene TRBV6-5, with D perhaps matching TRBD1 (6 bases). The CDR3 is 17 residues long. In germline, CDR1 is MNHEY, CDR2 SVGAGI. V was cut by 6 bases and J by 4 bases, with 21 bases left in between. DNA of the CDR3: TGTGCCAGCAGCCGCATTGGGGTAAACAGGGCCACCGGGGAGCTGTTTTTT. This translates into CASSRIGVNRATGELFF.

This clonotype was counted many times. The rearrangement joins TRBV20-1 to TRBJ2-3; D remains unclear. V was clipped by 4 bases and J by 6 bases, with 17 bases between them. The CDR3 is 14 residues long. Looked up from germline, CDR1 is DFQATT and CDR2 is SNEGSKA (reference sequence). The CDR3 spells CSAKLGMLPDTQYF. DNA of the CDR3: TGCAGTGCTAAATTAGGCATGTTGCCTGATACGCAGTATTTT.

The V call is TRBV6-2 or TRBV6-3, the J call TRBJ2-7; 8 nucleotides align to TRBD2. Germline assignment: CDR1 MNHEY and CDR2 SVGEGT. This CDR3 has 16 residues. After removal of 2 bases from V and 0 bases from J, the junction contained 6 bases not matched to a gene. The CDR3 nucleotides are TGTGCCAGCAGTTACGTGGCGGGAGGCTACTCCTACGAGCAGTACTTC. Protein: CASSYVAGGYSYEQYF.

A few counts support this clonotype. Being one base from a much bigger clone, this may be a read error. The J gene is TRBJ2-7, the V gene TRBV30; D is perhaps TRBD2 (5 bases). The CDR3 is made up of 13 amino acids. Germline V lookup: CDR1 GTSNPN, CDR2 SVGIG (reference sequence). CDR3 in DNA: TGTGCCTGGAGTGTACTTCGCGGGTGGGTGATTGGTTTC. This codes for CAWSVLRGWVIGF.

This clonotype was seen many times. This chain links TRBV7-9 with TRBJ2-7, with TRBD2 as a possible D gene (6 bases). CDR1 and CDR2 (germline): SEHNR, FQNEAQ (reference sequence). Trimming took 6 bases from V and 0 from J, leaving 24 bases between them. CDR3 size: 18 residues. The CDR3 nucleotides are TGTGCCAGCAGTTCGTGGTCGCGGGATAGTACAAGCTCCTACGAGCAGTACTTC. As protein: CASSSWSRDSTSSYEQYF.

Many counts were recorded for this clonotype. This sequence joins TRBV6-6 and TRBJ1-1; 8 bases map to TRBD1. The CDR3 runs 12 residues. Germline CDR1 reads MNHNY; CDR2 reads SVGAGI (reference sequence). J was trimmed by 11 bases and V by 2 bases; bases with no gene match: 4. The CDR3 bases are TGTGCCAGCAGTTACGGGGGGGACAGGGCTTTCTTT. The encoded protein is CASSYGGDRAFF.

This clonotype has at least ten counts. V and J are TRBV5-1 and TRBJ2-7; 8 bases are shared with TRBD1. Germline V gene lookup returns CDR1 SGHRS and CDR2 YFSETQ. There are 17 residues in the CDR3. Germline trimming cut 0 bases from V and 2 bases from J; bases unmatched to any gene: 10. CDR3 protein: CASSLGAWTGLPYEQYF. In DNA form, the CDR3 reads TGCGCCAGCAGCTTGGGAGCCTGGACAGGGTTACCCTACGAGCAGTACTTC.

The table lists this clonotype with many counts. The CDR3 DNA sequence: TGTGCCACCAGTGATGCAAACCCCCCCACCGGGACAGGGAAAACCTACAATGAGCAGTTCTTC. It is translated as CATSDANPPTGTGKTYNEQFF. The V gene is TRBV24-1, the J gene TRBJ2-1; the match to TRBD1 covers 9 bases. CDR1 and CDR2 from the germline V gene are KGHDR and SFDVKD. The CDR3 has 21 residues. Trimming cost V 3 bases and J 2 bases; bases outside gene matches: 19.

The chain employs TRBV7-9 and TRBJ2-7; D unclear. Germline V gene sequence: CDR1 SEHNR, CDR2 FQNEAQ (reference sequence). The CDR3 sequence is 16 residues long. V was trimmed by 7 bases and J by 2 bases, leaving 21 bases between them. CDR3 sequence: CASNNTRTDNPYEQYF. The CDR3 region has the DNA TGTGCCAGCAACAACACCCGCACCGACAACCCCTACGAGCAGTACTTC.

This clonotype was seen repeatedly, ten times or more. The chain has TRBV29-1 and TRBJ2-7; D is possibly TRBD1 or TRBD2 (5 bases each). Germline CDR1 is SQVTM and CDR2 is ANQGSEA. Trimming cost V 0 bases and J 5 bases, with 8 bases left between them. This CDR3 contains 12 residues. Here the CDR3 reads CSVEEGTHEQYF. The CDR3 DNA sequence: TGCAGCGTTGAAGAGGGGACCCACGAGCAGTACTTC.

This clonotype was seen many times. The chain uses TRBV6-1 and TRBJ2-5; 8 bases line up with TRBD2. The germline gives CDR1 MNHNS, CDR2 SASEGT. The CDR3 is 15 amino acids. The V segment lost 2 bases and the J segment 4 bases; nucleotides outside the gene matches: 6. This CDR3 is CASSEIAGGPETQYF. The DNA for the CDR3 is TGTGCCAGCAGTGAAATCGCGGGAGGACCAGAGACCCAGTACTTC.

The rearrangement joins TRBV30 to TRBJ2-7; 9 bases align to TRBD1. The CDR3 sequence is 14 residues long. In germline, CDR1 is GTSNPN, CDR2 SVGIG (reference sequence). Trimming took 2 bases from V and 0 from J; bases not matched to a gene: 2. The chain's CDR3 is CAWSTGQGSYEQYF. CDR3 nucleotides: TGTGCCTGGAGTACGGGACAGGGCTCCTACGAGCAGTACTTC.

In this sample, this clonotype turned up a few times. The chain joins TRBV3-1 to TRBJ2-7; the D is unclear. Looked up from germline, CDR1 is LGHDT and CDR2 is YNNKEL (reference sequence). This CDR3 contains 16 residues. Trimming removed 1 base at V and 2 bases at J, with 15 bases between. CDR3 nucleotide sequence: TGTGCCAGCAGCCAAGGGTGGATCGGTTCCGCCTACGAGCAGTACTTC. The encoded protein is CASSQGWIGSAYEQYF.

This clonotype showed up many times. The chain links TRBV6-5 to TRBJ2-1, with 7 bases that match TRBD1. The germline gives CDR1 MNHEY, CDR2 SVGAGI. J lost 9 bases, V lost 0 bases, and 2 bases had no gene match. The CDR3 is 13 residues long. The CDR3 sequence is CASSYSTGREQFF. In nucleotides, the CDR3 is TGTGCCAGCAGTTACTCGACAGGGCGTGAGCAGTTCTTC.

This clonotype came up many times. The V call is TRBV15, the J call TRBJ2-5; TRBD2 is a possible D gene (5 bases). The germline V gene has CDR1 LNHNV and CDR2 YYDKDF (reference sequence). Trimming stripped 4 bases from V and 3 bases from J, with 12 bases between. This CDR3 is 14 amino acids long. The CDR3 protein is CATSIEDGEETQYF. CDR3 coding DNA: TGTGCCACCAGCATAGAAGACGGGGAAGAGACCCAGTACTTC.

This clonotype occurred many times. This rearrangement joins TRBV29-1 to TRBJ2-7; the D gene could be TRBD1 or TRBD2 (7 bases each). V lost 0 bases to trimming and J lost 5 bases, with 17 bases between them. There are 15 residues in the CDR3. CDR1 is SQVTM and CDR2 is ANQGSEA in the germline V gene. The CDR3 nucleotides read TGCAGCGTTGAAGAACGGGGGGCAGGGGGGGACGAGCAGTACTTC. Its translation is CSVEERGAGGDEQYF.

This clonotype has ten or more counts. This chain connects TRBV7-2 to TRBJ2-3; possible D gene TRBD1, 7 bases. Germline loops: CDR1 SGHTA, CDR2 FQGNSA. The CDR3 length is 17 residues. V was shortened by 6 bases and J by 4 bases, with 23 bases between the two germline ends. The CDR3 reads CASRQLGTIRGADTQYF. DNA of the CDR3: TGTGCCAGCAGGCAACTCGGGACGATCAGGGGGGCAGATACGCAGTATTTT.